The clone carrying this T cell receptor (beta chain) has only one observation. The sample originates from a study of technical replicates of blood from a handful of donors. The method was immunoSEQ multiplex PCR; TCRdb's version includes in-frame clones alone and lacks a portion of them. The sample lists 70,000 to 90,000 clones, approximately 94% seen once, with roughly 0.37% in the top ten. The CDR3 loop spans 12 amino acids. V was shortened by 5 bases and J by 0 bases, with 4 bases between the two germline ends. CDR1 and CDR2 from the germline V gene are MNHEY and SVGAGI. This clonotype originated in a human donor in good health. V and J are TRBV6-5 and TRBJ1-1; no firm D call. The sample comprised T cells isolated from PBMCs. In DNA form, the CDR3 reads TGTGCCAGCAGTCGTATGAACACTGAAGCTTTCTTT. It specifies CASSRMNTEAFF.